This record concerns one TCR beta chain sequence. The data originate from a study of T cell repertoires in cytomegalovirus infection. Looking at the study overall: Both a matching HLA type and CMV infection were indicated by public TCR beta signatures.

Germline CDR1 LNHDA, CDR2 SQIVND (reference sequence). V gave up 6 bases and J gave up 9 bases; unmatched junction bases: 10. CDR3 size: 15 residues. TCRdb independently ran MiXCR on the reads; one entry per CDR3 protein. The sample has around 180,000 distinct CDR3 sequences, 25% to 30% seen once. The chain is built from TRBV19 and TRBJ1-6; TRBD1 aligns across 8 bases. This TCR was sampled from a human donor in good health (CMV status not recorded). Some clones in this sample may be carry-over from other donors' samples. The material sequenced was PBMCs. The CDR3, as DNA: TGTGCCAGTAGCCTACAGGGGGAAGAGGTTTCACCCCTCCACTTT. Translation: CASSLQGEEVSPLHF.